Presented here are 27 T cell receptor beta chains from one specimen sequenced in a study of siplizumab effects on memory and regulatory T cells. TCRdb's table, derived via immunoSEQ multiplex PCR, lists solely in-frame clones and lacks some. This sample has 99,000 or so clones; around 93% occur once, and the top ten carry about 0.32%. Sequenced input: CD4+ T cells sorted from blood. The receptors were sampled from a human donor in good health.

CDR3 coding DNA: TGTGCCATCAGTGAGCCCGGACAGGGAAAGTCGAACACCGGGGAGCTGTTTTTT. Translated, it gives CAISEPGQGKSNTGELFF. This chain links TRBV10-3 with TRBJ2-2; 8 bases align to TRBD1. There are 18 residues in the CDR3. CDR1 and CDR2 (germline): ENHRY, SYGVKD. After removal of 2 bases from V and 0 bases from J, the junction contained 8 bases not matched to a gene.

This clone was seen once. The chain combines TRBV27 with TRBJ2-3, with 7 bases aligning to TRBD2. V shed 3 bases and J 2 bases; nucleotides not matched to a gene: 5. Germline assignment: CDR1 MNHEY and CDR2 SMNVEV (reference sequence). This CDR3 has 15 residues. The CDR3 DNA is TGTGCCAGCAGTTTTAGCGGGCTATACACAGATACGCAGTATTTT. Amino acids: CASSFSGLYTDTQYF.

This chain joins TRBV6-5 and TRBJ2-2; unclear D gene. CDR3 size: 15 residues. V lost 10 bases and J 7 bases, leaving 22 bases between the germline ends. In germline, CDR1 is MNHEY, CDR2 SVGAGI. CDR3 in DNA: TGTGCCACCCGCCTAGATCGAGGAATCGGCGGGGAGCTGTTTTTT. Its protein is CATRLDRGIGGELFF.

The chain recombines TRBV4-1 with TRBJ1-5; 7 nucleotides agree with TRBD1. Germline values: CDR1 MGHRA, CDR2 YSYEKL. The CDR3 covers 14 residues. V shed 5 bases and J 5 bases; nucleotides not matched to a gene: 6. The CDR3 region has the DNA TGCGCCAGCAGCTCCCGACAGGGCCATCAGCCCCAGCATTTT. It specifies CASSSRQGHQPQHF.

This clone was detected once. An end of the junction differs from the germline gene, which may be a read error. This chain connects TRBV9 to TRBJ2-2; maybe TRBD2 (6 bases). Germline values: CDR1 SGDLS, CDR2 YYNGEE. The CDR3 consists of 16 residues. The CDR3 loop reads CASSVGAGRNAGELFF. DNA for the CDR3: TGTGCCAGCAGCGTAGGCGCGGGGAGGAACGCCGGGGAGCTGTTTTTT.

This chain connects TRBV27 to TRBJ1-4; D is possibly TRBD1 (5 bases). The ends were cut back, 1 base at V and 5 bases at J, with 8 bases in the middle. Germline V gene data show CDR1 as MNHEY and CDR2 as SMNVEV (reference sequence). CDR3 length: 14 amino acids. The CDR3 loop reads CASSLWGPNEKLFF. The CDR3 DNA sequence: TGTGCCAGCAGTTTATGGGGACCGAATGAAAAACTGTTTTTT.

This clone was found once. The V gene is TRBV30, the J gene TRBJ2-2, with D unresolved. This CDR3 spans 11 amino acids. V lost 3 bases and J lost 5, with 4 bases in between. Germline V gene lookup returns CDR1 GTSNPN and CDR2 SVGIG (reference sequence). DNA for the CDR3: TGTGCCTGGAGGAGGACCGGGGAGCTGTTTTTT. It yields the protein CAWRRTGELFF.

Turning to this clone: This sample includes further DNA sequences coding for the same CDR3. V gene TRBV18 combines with J gene TRBJ2-2; D is undetermined. Germline CDR1 reads KGHSH; CDR2 reads LQKENI. Trimming left V 6 bases short and J 0 bases short, with 2 bases between. This CDR3 is 12 amino acids long. CDR3 sequence reads: CASSPNTGELFF. The DNA for the CDR3 is TGTGCCAGCTCGCCGAACACCGGGGAGCTGTTTTTT.

The V call is TRBV6-1, the J call TRBJ2-4; D is possibly TRBD1 (6 bases). There are 14 residues in the CDR3. The ends were cut back, 8 bases at V and 4 bases at J, with 15 bases in the middle. Germline CDR1 reads MNHNS; CDR2 reads SASEGT. The CDR3 DNA is TGTGCCAGCGACTTGAGAGGGGGAAAAAACATTCAGTACTTC. Amino acid sequence: CASDLRGGKNIQYF.

The chain combines TRBV9 with TRBJ2-7, with 7 bases fitting TRBD1. The CDR3 runs 16 residues. Trimming at V came to 0 bases and at J to 0 bases, leaving 6 bases not matched to a gene. Germline V CDR1 and CDR2: SGDLS, YYNGEE. The CDR3 reads CASSVGPGQSSYEQYF. CDR3 coding DNA: TGTGCCAGCAGCGTAGGCCCGGGACAGAGCTCCTACGAGCAGTACTTC.

The chain carries TRBV4-1 and TRBJ2-2; 7 bases align to TRBD1. Looked up from germline, CDR1 is MGHRA and CDR2 is YSYEKL. With V trimmed by 4 bases and J by 1 base, 0 bases remained unmatched. This CDR3 is built from 14 residues. As DNA, the CDR3 is TGCGCCAGCAGCCGACAGGGGAACACCGGGGAGCTGTTTTTT. Residues: CASSRQGNTGELFF.

This chain joins TRBV7-2 and TRBJ2-3; 14 bases match TRBD2. CDR3 length equals 17 residues. Trimming took 5 bases from V and 3 from J; bases not matched to a gene: 7. Germline values: CDR1 SGHTA, CDR2 FQGNSA. For the CDR3, the DNA is TGTGCCAGCAGCCTCCGACTAGCGGGGGGGGCGACAGATACGCAGTATTTT. This translates into CASSLRLAGGATDTQYF.

This clone is a singleton in its sample. The rearrangement links TRBV15 to TRBJ2-7; 8 bases line up with TRBD1. J lost 1 base, V lost 3 bases, and 2 bases had no gene match. Germline V lookup: CDR1 LNHNV, CDR2 YYDKDF (reference sequence). CDR3 size: 14 residues. The CDR3 loop is CATSRGTGSYEQYF. As DNA, the CDR3 is TGTGCCACCAGCAGGGGGACAGGTTCCTACGAGCAGTACTTC.

This chain connects TRBV11-3 to TRBJ2-7, with unresolved D. V lost 0 bases and J lost 6, with 9 bases in between. The CDR3 length is 13 residues. CDR1 is SGHNT and CDR2 is YENEEA in the germline V gene. CDR3: CASSLEATGEQYF. In DNA, the CDR3 is TGTGCCAGCAGCTTAGAGGCGACGGGCGAGCAGTACTTC.

The V and J genes are TRBV5-4 and TRBJ2-7; 7 positions agree with TRBD2. Per the germline V gene, CDR1 is SGHNT and CDR2 is YYREEE (reference sequence). The V gene end was trimmed by 0 bases and the J gene end by 2 bases; junction bases not matched to a gene: 8. This CDR3 spans 16 amino acids. Here the CDR3 DNA reads TGTGCCAGCAGCTTGGGGGGTAGCGGGCTACCCTACGAGCAGTACTTC. This encodes CASSLGGSGLPYEQYF. The whole variable domain, filled in from reference TRBV5-4 and TRBJ2-7, reads ETGVTQSPTHLIKTRGQQVTLRCSSQSGHNTVSWYQQALGQGPQFIFQYYREEENGRGNFPPRFSGLQFPNYSSELNVNALELDDSALYLCASSLGGSGLPYEQYFGPGTRLTVT.

The J gene is TRBJ1-1, the V gene TRBV7-9; TRBD1 matches 7 bases. V shed 6 bases and J 2 bases; nucleotides not matched to a gene: 9. Per the germline V gene, CDR1 is SEHNR and CDR2 is FQNEAQ (reference sequence). The CDR3 contains 15 residues. The CDR3 is CASRGGPNYNTEAFF. CDR3 bases: TGTGCCAGCAGAGGGGGCCCTAACTATAACACTGAAGCTTTCTTT. Drawing the rest from reference TRBV7-9 and TRBJ1-1, the complete variable domain is DTGVSQNPRHKITKRGQNVTFRCDPISEHNRLYWYRQTLGQGPEFLTYFQNEAQLEKSRLLSDRFSAERPKGSFSTLEIQRTEQGDSAMYLCASRGGPNYNTEAFFGQGTRLTVV.

This chain connects TRBV5-4 to TRBJ2-3; 8 nucleotides align to TRBD2. Germline CDR1 SGHNT, CDR2 YYREEE (reference sequence). The CDR3 is 16 residues long. Unmatched junction bases numbered 9, after V lost 4 bases and J lost 2 bases. The chain's CDR3 is CASSKSGGQNTDTQYF. As DNA, the CDR3 is TGTGCCAGCAGCAAGAGCGGGGGTCAGAACACAGATACGCAGTATTTT.

The chain couples TRBV5-1 to TRBJ1-2, with 10 bases fitting TRBD1. The CDR3 extends over 15 amino acids. The germline CDR1 and CDR2 sequences are SGHRS and YFSETQ. Germline trimming cut 0 bases from V and 7 bases from J; bases unmatched to any gene: 6. The DNA of the CDR3 is TGCGCCAGCAGCTTGGGACAGGGGGCCGGGAGTGGCTACACCTTC. It is translated as CASSLGQGAGSGYTF.

The chain combines TRBV6-6 with TRBJ2-7, with a possible D match to TRBD1 (6 bases). This CDR3 spans 13 amino acids. The germline V gene has CDR1 MNHNY and CDR2 SVGAGI (reference sequence). The V end lost 11 bases, the J end lost 1 base, and 15 bases lay between the germline ends. This chain's CDR3 is CASKQGRSYEQYF. The DNA of the CDR3 is TGTGCCTCCAAACAGGGCAGGTCCTACGAGCAGTACTTC.

This clone turned up a few times. J is TRBJ2-3 and V is TRBV20-1; perhaps TRBD1 as D (5 bases). V lost 5 bases to trimming and J lost 3 bases, with 6 bases between them. This CDR3 has 11 residues. Per the germline V gene, CDR1 is DFQATT and CDR2 is SNEGSKA (reference sequence). The CDR3 DNA sequence: TGCAGTGCTGGACATACAGATACGCAGTATTTT. This translates into CSAGHTDTQYF.

This clone was picked up one time. The chain employs TRBV25-1 and TRBJ2-7; D gene uncertain. V was shortened by 4 bases and J by 4 bases, with 5 bases between the two germline ends. From germline, CDR1 is MGHDK and CDR2 SYGVNS. CDR3 length: 11 amino acids. The CDR3 protein is CASSGLYEQYF. In DNA form, the CDR3 reads TGTGCCAGCAGTGGATTATACGAGCAGTACTTC.

The chain is built from TRBV19 and TRBJ1-6; possible D gene TRBD1, 6 bases. Germline CDR1 and CDR2: LNHDA and SQIVND (reference sequence). This CDR3 contains 17 residues. The V end lost 6 bases, the J end lost 0 bases, and 15 bases lay between the germline ends. The CDR3 DNA is TGTGCCAGTAGCCCCCGACAGGAGAGCTCCTATAATTCACCCCTCCACTTT. Its translation is CASSPRQESSYNSPLHF.

J is TRBJ1-1 and V is TRBV29-1; D not resolved. Between the trimmed V and J ends, which lost 6 bases and 2 bases, there was a span of 13 bases. Germline V gives CDR1 SQVTM, CDR2 ANQGSEA. This CDR3 is built from 13 residues. Written as DNA, the CDR3 is TGCAGCGTGGGTCGGGCCACTAACACTGAAGCTTTCTTT. Encoded protein: CSVGRATNTEAFF.

This chain connects TRBV19 to TRBJ2-1; 7 bases align to TRBD2. J was trimmed by 7 bases and V by 7 bases; bases with no gene match: 10. Germline values: CDR1 LNHDA, CDR2 SQIVND (reference sequence). The CDR3 length is 14 residues. The chain's CDR3 is CASMEGGLKNEQFF. DNA of the CDR3: TGTGCCAGTATGGAGGGAGGGCTGAAGAATGAGCAGTTCTTC.

CDR3 amino acids: CASSLAVGQYEQYF. CDR3 nucleotides: TGCGCCAGCAGCTTGGCCGTGGGACAGTACGAGCAGTACTTC. The chain links TRBV5-1 to TRBJ2-7; 7 bases are shared with TRBD1. The germline gives CDR1 SGHRS, CDR2 YFSETQ. The CDR3 contains 14 residues. The V gene end was trimmed by 0 bases and the J gene end by 4 bases; junction bases not matched to a gene: 4. Combining the CDR3 with reference TRBV5-1 and TRBJ2-7 gives the whole variable domain KAGVTQTPRYLIKTRGQQVTLSCSPISGHRSVSWYQQTPGQGLQFLFEYFSETQRNKGNFPGRFSGRQFSNSRSEMNVSTLELGDSALYLCASSLAVGQYEQYFGPGTRLTVT.

The gene calls are TRBV18 and TRBJ2-6; D not certain. V dropped 2 bases and J dropped 2 bases, with 25 bases sitting between them. The CDR3 runs 21 residues. In germline, CDR1 is KGHSH, CDR2 LQKENI. CDR3: CASSPWGRMAASITGANVLTF. CDR3 in DNA: TGTGCCAGCTCACCATGGGGTAGAATGGCCGCTAGTATAACTGGGGCCAACGTCCTGACTTTC. The variable domain in full, completed from reference TRBV18 and TRBJ2-6, reads NAGVMQNPRHLVRRRGQEARLRCSPMKGHSHVYWYRQLPEEGLKFMVYLQKENIIDESGMPKERFSAEFPKEGPSILRIQQVVRGDSAAYFCASSPWGRMAASITGANVLTFGAGSRLTVL.

This chain uses TRBV2 with TRBJ2-1, with D tentatively TRBD1 or TRBD2 (5 bases each). V was clipped by 5 bases and J by 12 bases, with 17 bases between them. The CDR3 is 13 residues long. Per the germline V gene, CDR1 is SNHLY and CDR2 is FYNNEI. The CDR3 reads CASSFDSGRGQFF. CDR3 DNA sequence: TGTGCCAGCAGTTTCGACAGTGGGAGAGGGCAGTTCTTC.